What follows are 6 T cell receptor beta chains derived from one specimen sequenced in a study of shared clonotypes between healthy human individuals. Here immunoSEQ multiplex PCR was the method, and the copy in TCRdb shows in-frame clones only, minus some. Among a few million clones, roughly nine tenths were seen once, and the ten largest hold roughly 0.15%. The sequencing input was naive CD4+ T cells sorted from blood. The subset denotes: CD45RA+ positively selected. All receptors come from a man between 18 and 35 years old in good health.

The CDR3: CASSQPNTDGGYGYTF. The CDR3 nucleotides read TGCGCCAGCAGCCAGCCCAACACCGACGGGGGCTATGGCTACACCTTC. This rearrangement joins TRBV5-1 to TRBJ1-2; D possibly corresponds to TRBD1 (5 bases). Trimming removed 4 bases from V and 4 bases from J, with 20 bases in between. Germline CDR1 is SGHRS and CDR2 is YFSETQ. This CDR3 region has 16 residues.

The V gene is TRBV7-2, the J gene TRBJ2-3, with TRBD2 matching 12 bases. Looked up from germline, CDR1 is SGHTA and CDR2 is FQGNSA. CDR3 size: 15 residues. Trimming at V came to 8 bases and at J to 6 bases, leaving 9 bases not matched to a gene. The CDR3 DNA sequence: TGTGCCAGCGTCCTAGCGGGAGGGTTCCTCGATACGCAGTATTTT. This codes for CASVLAGGFLDTQYF.

This chain connects TRBV18 to TRBJ2-7, with TRBD1 identical over 7 bases. This CDR3 region has 14 residues. The V and J ends lost 2 bases and 5 bases, in that order; junction bases with no gene match: 6. Per the germline V gene, CDR1 is KGHSH and CDR2 is LQKENI. Here the CDR3 reads CASSPTGVPHEQYF. The CDR3 DNA reads as TGTGCCAGCTCACCAACAGGGGTTCCTCACGAGCAGTACTTC.

J is TRBJ2-5 and V is TRBV28, with TRBD1 matching over 8 bases. V lost 5 bases, J lost 4 bases, and 6 bases stayed unmatched. Germline CDR1 MDHEN, CDR2 SYDVKM. CDR3 size: 14 residues. The CDR3 DNA sequence: TGTGCCAGCAGTCGTACAGGGGGAATAGAGACCCAGTACTTC. Its protein product is CASSRTGGIETQYF. The full variable domain, with the rest looked up from reference TRBV28 and TRBJ2-5, is DVKVTQSSRYLVKRTGEKVFLECVQDMDHENMFWYRQDPGLGLRLIYFSYDVKMKEKGDIPEGYSVSREKKERFSLILESASTNQTSMYLCASSRTGGIETQYFGPGTRLLVL.

This chain connects TRBV18 to TRBJ2-7; D gene unclear. The length of the CDR3 is 16 residues. Germline V CDR1 and CDR2: KGHSH, LQKENI. Trimming took off 3 bases at V and 5 bases at J, with 20 bases between the two ends. The CDR3 loop reads CASSPPGRNSRHEQYF. In DNA, the CDR3 is TGTGCCAGCTCACCCCCTGGACGCAATTCACGCCACGAGCAGTACTTC.

CDR3 DNA sequence: TGTGCCAGTAGCACGCGGCAGGGGGGCAATGAGCAGTTCTTC. Translating gives CASSTRQGGNEQFF. The chain recombines TRBV19 with TRBJ2-1; D might be TRBD1 (7 bases). The germline gives CDR1 LNHDA, CDR2 SQIVND (reference sequence). Trimming removed 6 bases from V and 6 bases from J, with 15 bases in between. CDR3 length: 14 amino acids.